This T cell receptor beta chain stems from a study of T cell repertoires in cytomegalovirus infection. TCRdb fed the reads into MiXCR, producing one record per CDR3 protein. The table lists hundreds of thousands of distinct CDR3 sequences, roughly a sixth of them singletons. The CDR3 runs 12 residues. Germline V gene lookup returns CDR1 MNHNS and CDR2 SASEGT. V dropped 7 bases and J dropped 3 bases, with 10 bases sitting between them. This clonotype was seen many times. The chain employs TRBV6-1 and TRBJ2-7; D possibly uses TRBD1 or TRBD2 (5 bases each). The sequence was collected from a human donor in good health (CMV status not recorded). Some clones in this sample may be carry-over from other donors' samples. Specimen: PBMCs. The CDR3 here is CASMGEGYEQYF. The DNA of the CDR3 is TGTGCCAGCATGGGGGAAGGCTACGAGCAGTACTTC.